This entry lists 5 T cell receptor beta chains sequenced from one sample in a study of shared clonotypes between healthy human individuals. Libraries were prepared by immunoSEQ multiplex PCR; TCRdb keeps only in-frame clonotypes and omits some of them. The table lists more than 2 million clones, 85% to 95% of them singletons. The sequenced sample consisted of naive CD4+ T cells sorted from blood. Subset denoted: CD45RA+ positively selected. These TCRs come from a man aged 18 to 30 in good health.

Remarks on this clone: One junction end does not reproduce the germline sequence, and a read error may be involved. The V and J genes are TRBV5-4 and TRBJ1-6; 10 bases are shared with TRBD1. This CDR3 region has 14 residues. Germline CDR1 SGHNT, CDR2 YYREEE (reference sequence). The CDR3 sequence: CASTLTGGSSPLHF. The CDR3 DNA follows: TGTGCCAGCACCTTGACAGGGGGCTCATCACCCCTCCACTTT.

The chain has TRBV18 and TRBJ2-1; 11 bases align to TRBD2. Per germline, CDR1 KGHSH and CDR2 LQKENI. The CDR3 totals 18 residues. Unmatched junction bases numbered 7, after V lost 3 bases and J lost 0 bases. The CDR3 sequence: CASSPGTSGTSSYNEQFF. The CDR3 DNA reads TGTGCCAGCTCACCCGGGACTAGCGGCACTAGCTCCTACAATGAGCAGTTCTTC.

The J gene is TRBJ1-5, the V gene TRBV30; D not certain. The CDR3 has 17 residues. Trimming took off 0 bases at V and 4 bases at J, with 19 bases between the two ends. The germline gives CDR1 GTSNPN, CDR2 SVGIG (reference sequence). CDR3 sequence (DNA): TGTGCCTGGAGTGTAAAAGCTCCAGGCACCTTTAATCAGCCCCAGCATTTT. As protein: CAWSVKAPGTFNQPQHF.

This chain uses TRBV5-8 with TRBJ1-3; D is unclear. The CDR3 consists of 14 residues. V lost 2 bases and J 1 base, leaving 7 bases between the germline ends. Germline V lookup: CDR1 SGHTS, CDR2 YDEGEE. CDR3 DNA sequence: TGTGCCAGCAGCTTCGCCAGGTCTGGAAACACCATATATTTT. Its protein is CASSFARSGNTIYF.

The chain carries TRBV6-4 and TRBJ1-5; no reliable D call. V was trimmed by 1 base and J by 5 bases, leaving 12 bases between them. The CDR3 is 15 amino acids. CDR1 is MRHNA and CDR2 is SNTAGT in the germline V gene. CDR3 in DNA: TGTGCCAGCAGTGACTTGGGGAGTTGGCATCAGCCCCAGCATTTT. Protein product: CASSDLGSWHQPQHF.